The 20 T cell receptor beta chains below come from one sample, sequenced in a study of blood T cell repertoires in COVID-19. This table comes from immunoSEQ multiplex PCR, and its TCRdb copy is limited to in-frame clones, with some not included. Of about 90,000 clones in the sample, roughly 80% were seen once. Sequencing was carried out using peripheral blood. These receptors were collected from a woman aged 70-85 years with active or convalescent COVID-19.

This clone has a handful of counts. The chain employs TRBV4-1 and TRBJ2-7; TRBD2 matches 7 bases. The V segment lost 4 bases and the J segment 3 bases; nucleotides outside the gene matches: 3. The CDR3 contains 13 residues. CDR1 is MGHRA and CDR2 is YSYEKL in the germline V gene. CDR3 sequence reads: CASSREGNYEQYF. The CDR3 DNA follows: TGCGCCAGCAGCCGGGAGGGTAACTACGAGCAGTACTTC.

The genes are TRBV3-1 (or the pseudogene TRBV3-2) and TRBJ1-2; 11 bases agree with TRBD1. The germline V gene encodes CDR1 LGHDT and CDR2 YNNKEL (reference sequence). V was pared by 5 bases and J by 4 bases, with 6 bases of the junction left unmatched. The CDR3 is made up of 15 amino acids. As DNA, the CDR3 is TGTGCCAGCAGCTTACACGGGACAGGGGGCTATGGCTACACCTTC. Encoded protein: CASSLHGTGGYGYTF.

The J gene is TRBJ2-3, the V gene TRBV5-1; tentative D call: TRBD1 (6 bases). The germline V gene has CDR1 SGHRS and CDR2 YFSETQ. Trimming took off 0 bases at V and 4 bases at J, with 9 bases between the two ends. This CDR3 is built from 14 residues. The CDR3 bases are TGCGCCAGCAGCTTGGACAGGGTGGCAGATACGCAGTATTTT. Translating it yields CASSLDRVADTQYF. The full variable domain, with the rest looked up from reference TRBV5-1 and TRBJ2-3, is KAGVTQTPRYLIKTRGQQVTLSCSPISGHRSVSWYQQTPGQGLQFLFEYFSETQRNKGNFPGRFSGRQFSNSRSEMNVSTLELGDSALYLCASSLDRVADTQYFGPGTRLTVL.

The chain links TRBV18 to TRBJ1-6; 10 nucleotides match TRBD1. Germline V gene lookup returns CDR1 KGHSH and CDR2 LQKENI. Trimming removed 6 bases from V and 8 bases from J; junction bases left unmatched: 1. This CDR3 has 13 residues. CDR3 sequence: CASSGQGDSPLHF. The CDR3 region has the DNA TGTGCCAGCTCCGGACAGGGGGATTCACCCCTCCACTTT.

The genes are TRBV2 and TRBJ2-5, with TRBD1 as a possible D gene (5 bases). V shed 5 bases and J shed 7 bases, with 23 bases lying between them. CDR3 length: 16 residues. Germline lookup yields CDR1 SNHLY and CDR2 FYNNEI. The CDR3 sequence: CASSSPTVRTGGTQYF. In DNA, the CDR3 is TGTGCCAGCAGTTCTCCGACAGTCCGTACCGGTGGGACCCAGTACTTC.

This chain links TRBV3-1 (or the pseudogene TRBV3-2) with TRBJ2-1, with no clear D. In germline, CDR1 is LGHDT, CDR2 YNNKEL (reference sequence). This CDR3 spans 15 amino acids. V shed 0 bases and J shed 2 bases, with 8 bases lying between them. CDR3: CASSQDRLPYNEQFF. CDR3 coding DNA: TGTGCCAGCAGCCAAGACAGGCTACCCTACAATGAGCAGTTCTTC.

The J gene is TRBJ2-7, the V gene TRBV7-2, with 10 bases matching TRBD1. CDR1 and CDR2 (germline): SGHTA, FQGNSA. The ends lost 3 bases at V and 6 bases at J; junction bases unmatched: 2. The CDR3 extends over 13 amino acids. The CDR3 loop reads CASSLDRGAEQYF. The DNA for the CDR3 is TGTGCCAGCAGCTTGGACAGGGGGGCCGAGCAGTACTTC.

The chain uses TRBV4-1 and TRBJ1-5, with TRBD1 identical over 7 bases. Trimming at V came to 5 bases and at J to 3 bases, leaving 4 bases not matched to a gene. Germline CDR1 MGHRA, CDR2 YSYEKL. This CDR3 region has 14 residues. CDR3 residues: CASSYDRANQPQHF. The CDR3 DNA follows: TGCGCCAGCAGCTACGACAGGGCCAATCAGCCCCAGCATTTT.

The chain carries TRBV2 and TRBJ1-1; D unresolved. Trimming pared 6 bases from V and 3 bases from J, leaving 17 bases between. The CDR3 is made up of 15 amino acids. The germline V gene has CDR1 SNHLY and CDR2 FYNNEI. The CDR3 here is CASRSVGSLYTEAFF. The DNA for the CDR3 is TGTGCCAGCAGAAGCGTCGGCAGCCTTTACACTGAAGCTTTCTTT. Filled out from reference TRBV2 and TRBJ1-1, the complete variable domain reads EPEVTQTPSHQVTQMGQEVILRCVPISNHLYFYWYRQILGQKVEFLVSFYNNEISEKSEIFDDQFSVERPDGSNFTLKIRSTKLEDSAMYFCASRSVGSLYTEAFFGQGTRLTVV.

This chain connects TRBV28 to TRBJ2-7; 9 bases are a match to TRBD1. CDR1 and CDR2 from the germline V gene are MDHEN and SYDVKM. This CDR3 is built from 12 residues. The V segment lost 6 bases and the J segment 11 bases; nucleotides outside the gene matches: 8. Here the CDR3 DNA reads TGTGCCAGCAGGGGACAGGGACTGGTGGAGTACTTC. Its translation is CASRGQGLVEYF.

This sequence joins TRBV18 and TRBJ1-2, with D possibly being TRBD1 (6 bases). V lost 6 bases, J lost 5 bases, and 19 bases lay in between. The CDR3 has 15 residues. Germline loops: CDR1 KGHSH, CDR2 LQKENI. The CDR3 here is CASSPIGGPLYGYTF. The CDR3 DNA sequence: TGTGCCAGCTCGCCCATAGGGGGACCGCTTTATGGCTACACCTTC.

The chain has TRBV5-1 and TRBJ1-4; 11 nucleotides align to TRBD1. Germline V lookup: CDR1 SGHRS, CDR2 YFSETQ. There are 14 residues in the CDR3. Trimming removed 5 bases from V and 7 bases from J; junction bases left unmatched: 4. CDR3 protein: CASSQGQGGEKLFF. CDR3 DNA: TGCGCCAGCAGTCAGGGACAGGGGGGTGAAAAACTGTTTTTT. Looking up the rest from reference TRBV5-1 and TRBJ1-4 gives the full variable domain: KAGVTQTPRYLIKTRGQQVTLSCSPISGHRSVSWYQQTPGQGLQFLFEYFSETQRNKGNFPGRFSGRQFSNSRSEMNVSTLELGDSALYLCASSQGQGGEKLFFGSGTQLSVL.

The chain combines TRBV5-5 with TRBJ1-4; TRBD1 agrees at 9 bases. V lost 0 bases, J lost 4 bases, and 7 bases stayed unmatched. The CDR3 is 17 residues long. CDR1 SGHKS and CDR2 YYEKEE come from the germline V gene (reference sequence). The CDR3 here is CASSLVGQGGVNEKLFF. DNA for the CDR3: TGTGCCAGCAGCTTGGTGGGACAGGGAGGAGTTAATGAAAAACTGTTTTTT.

This clone was observed once. This chain uses TRBV11-2 with TRBJ1-2; tentative D call: TRBD1 (6 bases). The germline V and J ends were trimmed by 4 bases and 7 bases, with 16 bases remaining between them. Germline-derived CDR1 and CDR2 are SGHAT and FQNNGV. There are 14 residues in the CDR3. CDR3 nucleotide sequence: TGTGCCAGCAGCTGGGGACACGGTCTAGGTGGCTACACCTTC. It is translated as CASSWGHGLGGYTF. Full variable domain (outside the CDR3, taken from reference TRBV11-2 and TRBJ1-2): EAGVAQSPRYKIIEKRQSVAFWCNPISGHATLYWYQQILGQGPKLLIQFQNNGVVDDSQLPKDRFSAERLKGVDSTLKIQPAKLEDSAVYLCASSWGHGLGGYTFGSGTRLTVV.

The CDR3 loop is CASSQRGGLAVEQYF. The CDR3 region has the DNA TGTGCCAGCAGCCAAAGGGGGGGACTAGCCGTCGAGCAGTACTTC. This chain uses TRBV14 with TRBJ2-7; 9 positions match TRBD2. CDR3 length: 15 amino acids. The germline V gene has CDR1 SGHDN and CDR2 FVKESK. The J segment lost 6 bases and the V segment lost 2 bases, leaving 8 bases of the junction unmatched.

The V and J genes are TRBV7-2 and TRBJ1-1, with TRBD1 as a possible D gene (5 bases). The CDR3 spans 15 residues. Germline CDR1 is SGHTA and CDR2 is FQGNSA. The ends were cut back, 4 bases at V and 1 base at J, with 13 bases in the middle. The CDR3 is CASSWGWFANTEAFF. In DNA, the CDR3 is TGTGCCAGCAGCTGGGGCTGGTTCGCGAACACTGAAGCTTTCTTT.

The chain has TRBV6-2 or TRBV6-3 and TRBJ2-7, with 7 nucleotides matching TRBD1. V shed 6 bases, J shed 2 bases, and the junction held 4 bases outside the gene matches. The germline V gene has CDR1 MNHEY and CDR2 SVGEGT. The CDR3 has 13 residues. The CDR3 here is CASSDRAPYEQYF. DNA of the CDR3: TGTGCCAGCAGCGACAGGGCCCCCTACGAGCAGTACTTC.

The gene calls are TRBV5-1 and TRBJ2-3; TRBD1 matches 8 bases. CDR1 and CDR2 (germline): SGHRS, YFSETQ. The junction had 2 bases not matched to a gene; V was cut back by 5 bases and J by 0 bases. CDR3 length: 14 amino acids. The CDR3 DNA is TGCGCCAGCAGGGGGACAGGCAGCACAGATACGCAGTATTTT. This encodes CASRGTGSTDTQYF.

This clone showed up just a few times. The chain combines TRBV2 with TRBJ1-1; 7 bases match TRBD1. This CDR3 is built from 14 residues. V dropped 5 bases and J dropped 3; count of bases not matched to a gene: 6. Germline lookup yields CDR1 SNHLY and CDR2 FYNNEI. The CDR3 DNA sequence: TGTGCCAGCAGTCCCGACAGGGTAGACACTGAAGCTTTCTTT. This codes for CASSPDRVDTEAFF.

This clone has a single count. The chain combines TRBV27 with TRBJ2-3; 12 positions match TRBD2. V dropped 3 bases and J dropped 2; count of bases not matched to a gene: 3. The CDR3 contains 16 residues. The germline CDR1 and CDR2 sequences are MNHEY and SMNVEV (reference sequence). The CDR3 reads CASSFLAGGPTDTQYF. DNA for the CDR3: TGTGCCAGCAGTTTCCTAGCGGGGGGGCCCACAGATACGCAGTATTTT.